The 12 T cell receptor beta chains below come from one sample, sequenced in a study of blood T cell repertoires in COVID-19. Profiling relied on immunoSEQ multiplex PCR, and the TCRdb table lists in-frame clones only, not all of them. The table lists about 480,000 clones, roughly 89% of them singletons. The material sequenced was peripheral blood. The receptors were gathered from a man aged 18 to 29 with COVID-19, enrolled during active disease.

The CDR3 coding sequence is TGTGCCAGCGGCTTGCGGGGTAGCGGACCCTTCAACTCCTACGAGCAGTACTTC. This sequence encodes CASGLRGSGPFNSYEQYF. The chain carries TRBV2 and TRBJ2-7; weak D call: TRBD2 (6 bases). Germline CDR1 SNHLY, CDR2 FYNNEI. The CDR3 contains 18 residues. The ends were cut back, 8 bases at V and 0 bases at J, with 26 bases in the middle. Complete variable domain (other parts from reference TRBV2 and TRBJ2-7): EPEVTQTPSHQVTQMGQEVILRCVPISNHLYFYWYRQILGQKVEFLVSFYNNEISEKSEIFDDQFSVERPDGSNFTLKIRSTKLEDSAMYFCASGLRGSGPFNSYEQYFGPGTRLTVT.

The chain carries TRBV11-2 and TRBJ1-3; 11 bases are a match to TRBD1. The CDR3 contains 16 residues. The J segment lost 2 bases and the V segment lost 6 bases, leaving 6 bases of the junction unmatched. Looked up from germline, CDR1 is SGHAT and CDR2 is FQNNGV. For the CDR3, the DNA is TGTGCCAGCAGAATAGGACAGGGGGCTACTGGAAACACCATATATTTT. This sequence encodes CASRIGQGATGNTIYF.

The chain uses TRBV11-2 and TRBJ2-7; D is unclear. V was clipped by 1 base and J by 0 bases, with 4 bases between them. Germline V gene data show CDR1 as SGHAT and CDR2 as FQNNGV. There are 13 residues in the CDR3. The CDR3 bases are TGTGCCAGCAGCTTAGTTAACTCCTACGAGCAGTACTTC. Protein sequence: CASSLVNSYEQYF.

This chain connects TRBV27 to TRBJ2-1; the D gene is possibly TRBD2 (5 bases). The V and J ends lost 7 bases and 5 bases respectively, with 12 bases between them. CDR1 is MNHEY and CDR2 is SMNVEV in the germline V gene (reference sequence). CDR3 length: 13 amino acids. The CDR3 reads CASTPLGDNEQFF. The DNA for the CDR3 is TGTGCCAGCACCCCGCTCGGGGACAATGAGCAGTTCTTC.

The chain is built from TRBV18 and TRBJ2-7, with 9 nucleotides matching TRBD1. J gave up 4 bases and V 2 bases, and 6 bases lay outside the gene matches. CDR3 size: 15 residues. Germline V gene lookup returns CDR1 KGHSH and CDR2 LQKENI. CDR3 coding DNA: TGTGCCAGCTCACCATACAGACAGGGGGAGTACGAGCAGTACTTC. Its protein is CASSPYRQGEYEQYF.

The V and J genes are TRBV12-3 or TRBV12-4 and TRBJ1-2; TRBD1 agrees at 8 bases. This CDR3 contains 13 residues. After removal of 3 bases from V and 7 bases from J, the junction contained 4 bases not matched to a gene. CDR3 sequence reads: CASSFTGGRGYTF. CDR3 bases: TGTGCCAGCAGTTTTACAGGGGGGCGTGGCTACACCTTC.

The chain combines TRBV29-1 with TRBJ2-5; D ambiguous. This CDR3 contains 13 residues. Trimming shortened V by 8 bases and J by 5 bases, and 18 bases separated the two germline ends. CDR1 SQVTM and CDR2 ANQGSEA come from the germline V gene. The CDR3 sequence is CSKLAGRGETQYF. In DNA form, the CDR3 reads TGCAGCAAACTTGCCGGTAGAGGCGAGACCCAGTACTTC.

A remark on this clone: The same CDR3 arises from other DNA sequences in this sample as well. The CDR3: CASSPGTANSPLHF. CDR3 nucleotides: TGCGCCAGCAGTCCCGGGACAGCCAATTCACCCCTCCACTTT. The V gene is TRBV5-1, the J gene TRBJ1-6; 7 positions agree with TRBD1. The CDR3 is 14 residues long. Unmatched junction bases numbered 6, after V lost 5 bases and J lost 7 bases. CDR1 SGHRS and CDR2 YFSETQ come from the germline V gene.

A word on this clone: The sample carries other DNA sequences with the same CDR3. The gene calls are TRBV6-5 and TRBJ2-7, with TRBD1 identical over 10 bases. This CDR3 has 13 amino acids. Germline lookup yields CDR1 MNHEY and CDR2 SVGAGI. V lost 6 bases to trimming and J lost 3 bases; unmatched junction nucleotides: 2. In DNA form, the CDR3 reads TGTGCCAGCAGGAGGGACAGGGGCTACGAGCAGTACTTC. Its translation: CASRRDRGYEQYF.

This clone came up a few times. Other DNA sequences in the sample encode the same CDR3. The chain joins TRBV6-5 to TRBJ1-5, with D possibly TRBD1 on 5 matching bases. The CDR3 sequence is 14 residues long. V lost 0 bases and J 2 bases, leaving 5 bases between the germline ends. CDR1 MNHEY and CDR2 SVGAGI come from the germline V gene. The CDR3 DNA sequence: TGTGCCAGCAGTTACTCAGGGGGCAATCAGCCCCAGCATTTT. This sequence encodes CASSYSGGNQPQHF.

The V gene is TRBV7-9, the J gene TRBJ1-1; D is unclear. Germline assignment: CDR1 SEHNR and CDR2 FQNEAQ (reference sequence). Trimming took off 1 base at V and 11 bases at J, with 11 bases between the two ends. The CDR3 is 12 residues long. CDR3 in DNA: TGTGCCAGCAGCTTAGGGAGTACCTTGGCTTTCTTT. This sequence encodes CASSLGSTLAFF. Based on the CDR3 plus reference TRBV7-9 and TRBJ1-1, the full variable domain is DTGVSQNPRHKITKRGQNVTFRCDPISEHNRLYWYRQTLGQGPEFLTYFQNEAQLEKSRLLSDRFSAERPKGSFSTLEIQRTEQGDSAMYLCASSLGSTLAFFGQGTRLTVV.

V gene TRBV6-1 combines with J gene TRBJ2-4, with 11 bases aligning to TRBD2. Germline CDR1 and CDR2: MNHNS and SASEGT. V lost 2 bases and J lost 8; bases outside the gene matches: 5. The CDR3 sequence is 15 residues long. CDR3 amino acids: CASSEHSGGADIQYF. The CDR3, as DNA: TGTGCCAGCAGTGAACATAGCGGGGGGGCTGACATTCAGTACTTC.